The 28 T cell receptor beta chains presented below share a single source sample, sequenced in a study of T cell responses to AZD1222 COVID-19 vaccine. The assay was immunoSEQ multiplex PCR, and TCRdb's table has in-frame clones only and misses some. The table records over 150,000 clones, about 85% of them present only once. Sequences were derived from peripheral blood, sampled on day 0 of AZD1222 vaccination. These TCRs come from an adult in good health.

This chain joins TRBV11-2 and TRBJ2-1; D is uncertain. V lost 2 bases, J lost 6 bases, and 14 bases lay in between. Germline V gene sequence: CDR1 SGHAT, CDR2 FQNNGV. The CDR3 is made up of 15 amino acids. The CDR3 region is CASSLLLGSGNEQFF. For the CDR3, the DNA is TGTGCCAGCAGCTTACTGCTGGGCTCGGGCAATGAGCAGTTCTTC.

V is TRBV3-1 (or the pseudogene TRBV3-2) and J is TRBJ1-1; D is uncertain. Between the trimmed V and J ends, which lost 2 bases and 4 bases, there was a span of 11 bases. Germline CDR1 is LGHDT and CDR2 is YNNKEL (reference sequence). This CDR3 contains 14 residues. The CDR3 reads CASSQKGYGTEAFF. The CDR3 DNA follows: TGTGCCAGCAGCCAAAAAGGGTATGGCACTGAAGCTTTCTTT.

The CDR3 region is CASSMGWGLSTEAFF. CDR3 nucleotides: TGTGCCAGTAGTATGGGATGGGGGCTGAGCACTGAAGCTTTCTTT. The genes are TRBV19 and TRBJ1-1; D is perhaps TRBD1 (6 bases). From germline, CDR1 is LNHDA and CDR2 SQIVND (reference sequence). Trimming removed 3 bases from V and 4 bases from J, with 15 bases in between. The CDR3 consists of 15 residues. The full variable domain, with the rest looked up from reference TRBV19 and TRBJ1-1, is DGGITQSPKYLFRKEGQNVTLSCEQNLNHDAMYWYRQDPGQGLRLIYYSQIVNDFQKGDIAEGYSVSREKKESFPLTVTSAQKNPTAFYLCASSMGWGLSTEAFFGQGTRLTVV.

V is TRBV6-5 and J is TRBJ2-7; tentative D call: TRBD2 (5 bases). Trimming pared 6 bases from V and 3 bases from J, leaving 12 bases between. The CDR3 length is 13 residues. The germline CDR1 and CDR2 sequences are MNHEY and SVGAGI. CDR3 nucleotide sequence: TGTGCCAGCAGCCGGGGATCACTCTACGAGCAGTACTTC. This codes for CASSRGSLYEQYF.

V gene TRBV6-5 combines with J gene TRBJ2-3; TRBD1 agrees at 10 bases. In germline, CDR1 is MNHEY, CDR2 SVGAGI. J lost 5 bases, V lost 6 bases, and 8 bases had no gene match. This CDR3 is 15 amino acids long. The CDR3: CASSRQGARGDTQYF. The CDR3 DNA reads TGTGCCAGCAGCCGACAGGGGGCGCGTGGAGATACGCAGTATTTT.

The chain employs TRBV9 and TRBJ1-1; 7 nucleotides match TRBD1. V shed 0 bases, J shed 11 bases, and the junction held 4 bases outside the gene matches. The CDR3 is 12 amino acids. The germline CDR1 and CDR2 sequences are SGDLS and YYNGEE. Written as DNA, the CDR3 is TGTGCCAGCAGCGTAGGACAGGGTCGGGCTTTCTTT. Amino acids: CASSVGQGRAFF.

The chain links TRBV7-2 to TRBJ1-1; D is uncertain. Germline V CDR1 and CDR2: SGHTA, FQGNSA. The CDR3 spans 13 residues. Trimming pared 1 base from V and 0 bases from J, leaving 3 bases between. For the CDR3, the DNA is TGTGCCAGCAGCTTAGGGATGAACACTGAAGCTTTCTTT. This sequence encodes CASSLGMNTEAFF.

The V call is TRBV5-1, the J call TRBJ2-1, with D possibly being TRBD1 or TRBD2 (5 bases each). Between the trimmed V and J ends, which lost 4 bases and 6 bases, there was a span of 14 bases. Germline assignment: CDR1 SGHRS and CDR2 YFSETQ. The CDR3 extends over 14 amino acids. CDR3 in amino acids: CASSLGTDANEQFF. CDR3 bases: TGCGCCAGCAGCCTAGGGACCGACGCCAATGAGCAGTTCTTC. The variable domain in full, with the rest retrieved from reference TRBV5-1 and TRBJ2-1, is KAGVTQTPRYLIKTRGQQVTLSCSPISGHRSVSWYQQTPGQGLQFLFEYFSETQRNKGNFPGRFSGRQFSNSRSEMNVSTLELGDSALYLCASSLGTDANEQFFGPGTRLTVL.

This sequence joins TRBV24-1 and TRBJ2-5, with 10 bases aligning to TRBD1. The CDR3 runs to 15 residues. The V gene end was trimmed by 4 bases and the J gene end by 3 bases; junction bases not matched to a gene: 4. The germline CDR1 and CDR2 sequences are KGHDR and SFDVKD. The CDR3 loop reads CATSEPGTGEETQYF. For the CDR3, the DNA is TGTGCCACCAGTGAACCCGGGACAGGGGAAGAGACCCAGTACTTC.

A few counts support this clone. J is TRBJ2-1 and V is TRBV7-8; D remains unclear. V gave up 2 bases and J gave up 3 bases, with 17 bases separating them. The CDR3 length is 17 residues. The V gene's germline CDR1 is SGHVS and CDR2 FQNEAQ. This CDR3 reads CASSLSLSRASYNEQFF. CDR3 coding DNA: TGTGCCAGCAGCTTATCCCTCTCCAGAGCGAGCTACAATGAGCAGTTCTTC.

This sequence joins TRBV4-1 and TRBJ1-2; D gene unclear. CDR1 is MGHRA and CDR2 is YSYEKL in the germline V gene. The V end lost 0 bases, the J end lost 8 bases, and 13 bases lay between the germline ends. The CDR3 consists of 14 residues. CDR3: CASSQDPGVYGYTF. In DNA, the CDR3 is TGCGCCAGCAGCCAAGATCCCGGGGTCTACGGCTACACCTTC.

This rearrangement joins TRBV6-5 to TRBJ1-6; D perhaps matches TRBD1 (6 bases). The V and J ends lost 2 bases and 10 bases respectively, with 12 bases between them. The germline V gene encodes CDR1 MNHEY and CDR2 SVGAGI. The CDR3 spans 14 residues. CDR3 DNA sequence: TGTGCCAGCAGTTACGAAGGACAGAAATCACCCCTCCACTTT. Its protein is CASSYEGQKSPLHF.

The chain has TRBV6-5 and TRBJ2-3; TRBD1 matches at 8 bases. The CDR3 is 15 amino acids. Germline CDR1 MNHEY, CDR2 SVGAGI. Trimming at V came to 6 bases and at J to 4 bases, leaving 9 bases not matched to a gene. The CDR3, as DNA: TGTGCCAGCAGACTTGGACAGGGTGGGCCAGATACGCAGTATTTT. It codes for CASRLGQGGPDTQYF.

The genes are TRBV18 and TRBJ2-7; possible D gene TRBD2, 7 bases. With 3 bases removed from V and 0 bases from J, the gap between germline ends came to 12 bases. This CDR3 comprises 15 residues. CDR1 is KGHSH and CDR2 is LQKENI in the germline V gene. The CDR3 DNA is TGTGCCAGCTCACCGGGGGCGGGGGCCTCCTACGAGCAGTACTTC. It specifies CASSPGAGASYEQYF.

The chain combines TRBV5-1 with TRBJ2-6; D is uncertain. The CDR3 extends over 16 amino acids. V was trimmed by 0 bases and J by 4 bases, leaving 11 bases between them. Germline CDR1 and CDR2: SGHRS and YFSETQ. CDR3 residues: CASSLAGVYGANVLTF. CDR3 in DNA: TGCGCCAGCAGCTTGGCCGGAGTTTACGGGGCCAACGTCCTGACTTTC.

This chain uses TRBV18 with TRBJ1-1, with a tentative D call TRBD1 (6 bases). Looked up from germline, CDR1 is KGHSH and CDR2 is LQKENI. CDR3 length: 16 residues. V gave up 0 bases and J gave up 1 base, with 12 bases separating them. Written as DNA, the CDR3 is TGTGCCAGCTCACCACCGAACGGGGGCCAGAACACTGAAGCTTTCTTT. Protein sequence: CASSPPNGGQNTEAFF.

This sequence joins TRBV5-5 and TRBJ2-3, with D unresolved. This CDR3 is built from 13 residues. V lost 7 bases, J lost 1 base, and 10 bases lay in between. The germline gives CDR1 SGHKS, CDR2 YYEKEE (reference sequence). The CDR3 nucleotides read TGTGCCAGCGTCGGTGGGGGCACAGATACGCAGTATTTT. Translated, it gives CASVGGGTDTQYF.

J is TRBJ1-1 and V is TRBV19; D gene unclear. Germline values: CDR1 LNHDA, CDR2 SQIVND (reference sequence). The germline V and J ends were trimmed by 4 bases and 4 bases, with 19 bases remaining between them. This CDR3 comprises 16 residues. The CDR3 coding sequence is TGTGCCAGTAGTAAAAGCCCGGGCGAGGGTTCCACTGAAGCTTTCTTT. Its protein is CASSKSPGEGSTEAFF.

This clone was seen just once. V and J are TRBV28 and TRBJ2-2, with D perhaps TRBD2 (6 bases). Germline V gene data show CDR1 as MDHEN and CDR2 as SYDVKM. Trimming took 6 bases from V and 7 from J, leaving 18 bases between them. The length of the CDR3 is 15 residues. DNA of the CDR3: TGTGCCAGCAGCCTAAGGACCGGCGGGGTCGGGGAGCTGTTTTTT. It encodes CASSLRTGGVGELFF.

The V call is TRBV7-2, the J call TRBJ2-1; TRBD2 is a possible D gene (7 bases). CDR1 is SGHTA, CDR2 FQGNSA, per germline. V gave up 1 base and J gave up 3 bases, with 10 bases separating them. The CDR3 spans 15 residues. CDR3 sequence (DNA): TGTGCCAGCAGCTTAGACGGGGGGCGCTACAATGAGCAGTTCTTC. As protein: CASSLDGGRYNEQFF.

The sample holds one count of this clone. The rearrangement uses TRBV3-1 (or the pseudogene TRBV3-2) and TRBJ2-7; weak D call: TRBD1 (5 bases). Germline-derived CDR1 and CDR2 are LGHDT and YNNKEL (reference sequence). The CDR3 is made up of 15 amino acids. The V and J ends lost 2 bases and 1 base respectively, with 12 bases between them. The CDR3 sequence is CASSQSGAGSYEQYF. CDR3 coding DNA: TGTGCCAGCAGCCAATCTGGGGCAGGGTCCTACGAGCAGTACTTC.

In this sample, this clone turned up once. As DNA, the CDR3 is TGTGCCAGCAGCTTAGGGCCGGCAGATACGCAGTATTTT. Translated: CASSLGPADTQYF. The genes are TRBV7-2 and TRBJ2-3; D is unclear. This CDR3 has 13 amino acids. Looked up from germline, CDR1 is SGHTA and CDR2 is FQGNSA. The V end was cut by 1 base, the J end by 4 bases, with 6 bases between.

The V gene is TRBV5-4, the J gene TRBJ2-1; D may correspond to TRBD1 or TRBD2 (5 bases each). V was pared by 5 bases and J by 2 bases, with 14 bases between. The CDR3 is 15 amino acids. Germline V gene data show CDR1 as SGHNT and CDR2 as YYREEE (reference sequence). The DNA of the CDR3 is TGTGCCAGCAGTTTTTCCGGGGCCACCTACAATGAGCAGTTCTTC. It specifies CASSFSGATYNEQFF.

The rearrangement joins TRBV5-1 to TRBJ1-6; a weak D match, TRBD1 (5 bases). The length of the CDR3 is 14 residues. CDR1 and CDR2 (germline): SGHRS, YFSETQ. Trimming pared 0 bases from V and 10 bases from J, leaving 11 bases between. This chain's CDR3 is CASSLAGQGSPLHF. In DNA form, the CDR3 reads TGCGCCAGCAGCTTGGCAGGGCAAGGCTCACCCCTCCACTTT.

The rearrangement uses TRBV2 and TRBJ1-1, with D tentatively TRBD1 (5 bases). V lost 3 bases, J lost 3 bases, and 11 bases lay in between. Germline V lookup: CDR1 SNHLY, CDR2 FYNNEI. The CDR3 extends over 14 amino acids. For the CDR3, the DNA is TGTGCCAGCAGTGAGTGGGGGGTGTACACTGAAGCTTTCTTT. The encoded protein is CASSEWGVYTEAFF.

The chain links TRBV2 to TRBJ2-1; tentatively, D is TRBD2 (7 bases). V lost 6 bases and J 7 bases, leaving 16 bases between the germline ends. Germline V gene data show CDR1 as SNHLY and CDR2 as FYNNEI. The CDR3 length is 14 residues. The CDR3 loop is CASSLLGGANEQFF. DNA for the CDR3: TGTGCCAGCAGCCTACTAGGGGGGGCGAATGAGCAGTTCTTC.

The chain is built from TRBV7-2 and TRBJ2-3; TRBD1 aligns across 8 bases. J lost 4 bases, V lost 0 bases, and 6 bases had no gene match. CDR3 length: 16 amino acids. Germline-derived CDR1 and CDR2 are SGHTA and FQGNSA. The CDR3 loop reads CASSLAGTGGADTQYF. The CDR3 coding sequence is TGTGCCAGCAGCTTAGCGGGGACAGGAGGCGCAGATACGCAGTATTTT.

The chain couples TRBV3-1 (or the pseudogene TRBV3-2) to TRBJ2-7; D might be TRBD1 (7 bases). The CDR3 has 16 amino acids. Trimming pared 0 bases from V and 6 bases from J, leaving 18 bases between. Germline V gene data show CDR1 as LGHDT and CDR2 as YNNKEL (reference sequence). CDR3 sequence reads: CASSQDFRGEFSEQYF. CDR3 nucleotide sequence: TGTGCCAGCAGCCAAGATTTCAGGGGGGAGTTCTCCGAGCAGTACTTC.